A selection of T cell receptor beta chains follows, all from one sample in a study of T cell responses to AZD1222 COVID-19 vaccine. The data were produced by immunoSEQ multiplex PCR, yet TCRdb's version contains in-frame clones alone and is incomplete. This table holds some 180,000 clones, roughly 92% found once. Sample: peripheral blood, taken 28 days after the second AZD1222 dose. All receptors come from an adult who received the AZD1222 COVID-19 vaccine. CDR3s include the opening cysteine and the closing phenylalanine or tryptophan. The D gene is left open where the match is weak.

D gene: TRBD2; J gene: TRBJ2-1; V gene: TRBV27; CDR3 DNA: TGTGCCAGCAGAGGACTAGCGGCCAATGAGCAGTTCTTC; CDR3 protein: CASRGLAANEQFF
D gene: -; J gene: TRBJ2-2; V gene: TRBV7-9; CDR3 DNA: TGTGCCAGCAGCTTAGGTTGGACCGACACCGGGGAGCTGTTTTTT; CDR3 protein: CASSLGWTDTGELFF
D gene: TRBD2; J gene: TRBJ2-1; V gene: TRBV30; CDR3 DNA: TGTGCCTGGAGTGAGACGGGGGGTTCCTACAATGAGCAGTTCTTC; CDR3 protein: CAWSETGGSYNEQFF
D gene: -; J gene: TRBJ2-3; V gene: TRBV4-1; CDR3 DNA: TGCGCCAGCAGCCCGTCCCCGGGGACCCTCAGCACAGATACGCAGTATTTT; CDR3 protein: CASSPSPGTLSTDTQYF
D gene: -; J gene: TRBJ2-4; V gene: TRBV24-1; CDR3 DNA: TGTGCCACCAGTGGGGGCGGGCCTGACTTCAAAAACATTCAGTACTTC; CDR3 protein: CATSGGGPDFKNIQYF
D gene: TRBD1; J gene: TRBJ1-1; V gene: TRBV6-4; CDR3 DNA: TGTGCCAGCAGTCCGGACAGGGGAAGTGTAGCTTTCTTT; CDR3 protein: CASSPDRGSVAFF
D gene: -; J gene: TRBJ1-5; V gene: TRBV28; CDR3 DNA: TGTGCCAGCATAAGCAGCAATCAGCCCCAGCATTTT; CDR3 protein: CASISSNQPQHF
D gene: -; J gene: TRBJ1-6; V gene: TRBV7-9; CDR3 DNA: TGTGCCAGCAGCTATGATGGGGGGTCACCCCTCCACTTT; CDR3 protein: CASSYDGGSPLHF
D gene: -; J gene: TRBJ2-1; V gene: TRBV5-1; CDR3 DNA: TGCGCCAGCAGCTTGTCGGGACACGCGAATGAGCAGTTCTTC; CDR3 protein: CASSLSGHANEQFF
D gene: -; J gene: TRBJ1-1; V gene: TRBV5-4; CDR3 DNA: TGTGCCAGCAGCGAAATACAGGGTGTTAGCACTGAAGCTTTCTTT; CDR3 protein: CASSEIQGVSTEAFF
D gene: -; J gene: TRBJ1-3; V gene: TRBV14; CDR3 DNA: TGTGCCAGCAGCTCCTCGGTCCTCAGGATCTCTGGAAACACCATATATTTT; CDR3 protein: CASSSSVLRISGNTIYF